The 10 T cell receptor beta chains reported below all come from one sample, sequenced in a study of regulatory T cells in long-lasting Graves disease. As for time point: persistent/refractory GD, antithyroid drugs over 5 years with positive TRAb. The TCR library used RNA extracted from PBMCs. Arm-PCR of CDR3 regions and iRepertoire HTBI primers were used to build TCR beta libraries. Each CDR3 protein is one row after TCRdb ran MiXCR on the multiplex PCR reads. This table holds 400,000 to 500,000 distinct CDR3 sequences, roughly a fifth found once. The material sequenced was peripheral blood mononuclear cells (PBMCs), taken when the disease was refractory, from a patient treated with antithyroid drugs. Source of these receptors: a female donor with Graves disease.

V gene TRBV20-1 combines with J gene TRBJ1-5; 9 nucleotides line up with TRBD1. This CDR3 is built from 16 residues. V trimming: 3 bases; J trimming: 0 bases; junction bases outside the gene matches: 6. Germline V gene data show CDR1 as DFQATT and CDR2 as SNEGSKA (reference sequence). Here the CDR3 reads CSARARDRVSNQPQHF. In DNA, the CDR3 is TGCAGTGCTAGGGCCCGGGACAGGGTTAGCAATCAGCCCCAGCATTTT.

Many counts were recorded for this clonotype. The chain couples TRBV28 to TRBJ2-7; the match to TRBD2 covers 10 bases. The CDR3 covers 16 residues. Germline lookup yields CDR1 MDHEN and CDR2 SYDVKM. Trimming at V came to 1 base and at J to 3 bases, leaving 6 bases not matched to a gene. CDR3 amino acids: CASSLYLTSGNYEQYF. The CDR3, as DNA: TGTGCCAGCAGTTTATATCTTACTAGCGGGAACTACGAGCAGTACTTC.

This clonotype was recorded a few times. The chain has TRBV7-9 and TRBJ1-2; D is uncertain. The V end was cut by 5 bases, the J end by 5 bases, with 9 bases between. Germline assignment: CDR1 SEHNR and CDR2 FQNEAQ (reference sequence). CDR3 size: 12 residues. The CDR3 here is CASSMDLYGYTF. In DNA form, the CDR3 reads TGTGCCAGCAGCATGGACTTATATGGCTACACCTTC.

This clonotype was found many times. CDR3 loop: CASSLETGLFGSYNSPLHF. CDR3 coding DNA: TGTGCCAGCAGTTTAGAGACAGGCCTGTTTGGCTCCTATAATTCACCCCTCCACTTT. The genes are TRBV12-3 or TRBV12-4 and TRBJ1-6, with D maybe TRBD1 (6 bases). V was shortened by 1 base and J by 0 bases, with 16 bases between the two germline ends. The CDR3 extends over 19 amino acids.

This clonotype was counted at least ten times. The genes are TRBV2 and TRBJ2-5; TRBD1 might be the D (6 bases). CDR3 length: 14 residues. V was cut by 2 bases and J by 2 bases, with 9 bases left in between. CDR1 is SNHLY, CDR2 FYNNEI, per germline. For the CDR3, the DNA is TGTGCCAGCAGTGAACGACAGGAGCAAGAGACCCAGTACTTC. This translates into CASSERQEQETQYF.

This clonotype was detected ten times or more. V and J are TRBV20-1 and TRBJ2-2; 7 bases line up with TRBD1. Losses at the gene ends were 0 bases for V and 1 base for J; bases not matched to a gene: 11. The germline V gene encodes CDR1 DFQATT and CDR2 SNEGSKA (reference sequence). This CDR3 is 18 amino acids long. The CDR3 spells CSARELFRTGLNTGELFF. CDR3 nucleotide sequence: TGCAGTGCTAGAGAATTATTCCGGACAGGCCTGAACACCGGGGAGCTGTTTTTT.

Details on this clonotype: Germline and junction disagree at one end, which may indicate a read error. The J gene is TRBJ1-3, the V gene TRBV6-1; D uncertain. CDR1 and CDR2 from the germline V gene are MNHNS and SASEGT. The CDR3 is 13 residues long. The CDR3, as DNA: TGTGCCTGCAGTCCGGGTACTGGAAACACCATATATTTT. Translation: CACSPGTGNTIYF.

This clonotype has ten or more counts. The gene calls are TRBV6-4 and TRBJ2-7; TRBD2 matches at 9 bases. J lost 4 bases, V lost 3 bases, and 4 bases had no gene match. This CDR3 comprises 14 residues. CDR1 is MRHNA and CDR2 is SNTAGT in the germline V gene. CDR3 region: CASSEAGGGYEQYF. Written as DNA, the CDR3 is TGTGCCAGCAGTGAAGCGGGGGGCGGGTACGAGCAGTACTTC.

This clonotype was seen ten or more times. The chain joins TRBV2 to TRBJ1-5, with 8 bases lining up with TRBD1. The J segment lost 0 bases and the V segment lost 6 bases, leaving 4 bases of the junction unmatched. CDR3 size: 15 residues. Germline V gives CDR1 SNHLY, CDR2 FYNNEI. Written as DNA, the CDR3 is TGTGCCAGCAGGTGGACAGGGACTAGCAATCAGCCCCAGCATTTT. Translation: CASRWTGTSNQPQHF.

This clonotype was observed many times. This chain links TRBV11-2 with TRBJ1-2; no definite D call. The V and J ends lost 4 bases and 4 bases respectively, with 7 bases between them. The germline CDR1 and CDR2 sequences are SGHAT and FQNNGV. This CDR3 spans 12 amino acids. As DNA, the CDR3 is TGTGCCAGCAGCTCCGAATCCTATGGCTACACCTTC. Its translation is CASSSESYGYTF.